Listed below are T cell receptor beta chains from one sample, sequenced in a study of control samples from healthy donors and cancer patients. The data were produced by immunoSEQ multiplex PCR, yet TCRdb's version contains in-frame clones alone and is incomplete. The table includes about 130,000 clones, nearly 90% detected once. The sequenced sample consisted of blood. The receptor source for this set is a man aged 45-65 years in good health. CDR3s include the opening cysteine and the closing phenylalanine or tryptophan. A D gene is named only where the DNA matches it firmly. Not all rows give a size; the values are once, few, many and, for expanded clones, a class.

J gene | V gene | clone size | D gene | CDR3 protein | CDR3 DNA
TRBJ2-1 | TRBV29-1 | . | TRBD2 | CSATKLAGGRDEQFF | TGCAGCGCCACCAAACTAGCGGGGGGCAGGGATGAGCAGTTCTTC
TRBJ1-5 | TRBV6-5 | . | TRBD1 | CASSPGTGAQPQHF | TGTGCCAGCAGCCCGGGGACAGGGGCTCAGCCCCAGCATTTT
TRBJ2-7 | TRBV5-1 | . | TRBD1 | CASSSGTGGLEQYF | TGCGCCAGCAGCTCCGGGACAGGGGGCCTCGAGCAGTACTTC
TRBJ2-3 | TRBV5-1 | . | . | CASSLDGLGIQYF | TGCGCCAGCAGCTTGGACGGTCTAGGGATCCAGTATTTT
TRBJ1-6 | TRBV7-9 | . | TRBD1 | CASSQAGGSPLHF | TGTGCCAGCAGCCAAGCAGGGGGTTCACCCCTCCACTTT
TRBJ1-5 | TRBV24-1 | . | TRBD1 | CATSDRGTGENQPQHF | TGTGCCACCAGTGACCGTGGGACAGGGGAAAATCAGCCCCAGCATTTT
TRBJ1-1 | TRBV18 | . | TRBD1 | CASSPSGGTEAFF | TGTGCCAGCTCACCGTCAGGGGGCACTGAAGCTTTCTTT
TRBJ2-7 | TRBV20-1 | . | TRBD1 | CSASTGTGGVEQYF | TGCAGTGCTAGTACCGGGACAGGGGGCGTCGAGCAGTACTTC
TRBJ1-2 | TRBV4-1 | . | . | CASSPGDMDDYGYTF | TGCGCCAGCAGCCCGGGGGACATGGATGACTATGGCTACACCTTC
TRBJ2-2 | TRBV7-3 | . | . | CASSPTGTGELFF | TGTGCCAGCAGCCCTACGGGGACCGGGGAGCTGTTTTTT
TRBJ2-1 | TRBV7-2 | . | TRBD2 | CASSPSSGGAYNEQFF | TGTGCCAGCAGCCCTTCTAGCGGGGGGGCCTACAATGAGCAGTTCTTC
TRBJ2-2 | TRBV3-1/TRBV3-2 | once | TRBD2 | CASSLALAGTTSTGELFF | TGTGCCAGCAGCCTGGCCTTAGCGGGCACAACCTCCACCGGGGAGCTGTTTTTT
TRBJ1-1 | TRBV4-1 | . | . | CASSQGQGVMNTEAFF | TGCGCCAGCAGCCAAGGTCAGGGAGTCATGAACACTGAAGCTTTCTTT
TRBJ1-5 | TRBV19 | . | TRBD1 | CASSISGTGSNQPQHF | TGTGCCAGTAGTATTTCCGGGACAGGGTCAAATCAGCCCCAGCATTTT
TRBJ2-5 | TRBV5-6 | . | . | CASSETGPLEETQYF | TGTGCCAGCAGTGAGACCGGACCCTTGGAAGAGACCCAGTACTTC
TRBJ1-1 | TRBV12-3/TRBV12-4 | . | . | CASSPAHGREAFF | TGTGCCAGCAGTCCCGCCCATGGCAGGGAAGCTTTCTTT
TRBJ1-1 | TRBV5-1 | . | . | CASASGRVNTEAFF | TGCGCCAGCGCCTCCGGCCGGGTGAACACTGAAGCTTTCTTT
TRBJ1-1 | TRBV28 | once | TRBD1 | CASRINRGTLVTEAFF | TGTGCCAGCAGGATTAACAGGGGGACCTTGGTAACTGAAGCTTTCTTT
TRBJ1-6 | TRBV11-2 | once | TRBD1 | CASSFGTGDSPLHF | TGTGCCAGCAGCTTCGGGACAGGGGATTCACCCCTCCACTTT
TRBJ2-7 | TRBV3-1/TRBV3-2 | . | . | CASSQHGSYEQYF | TGTGCCAGCAGCCAACACGGGTCCTACGAGCAGTACTTC
TRBJ2-3 | TRBV5-1 | once | TRBD2 | CASSYIAGAGTDTQYF | TGCGCCAGCAGCTACATAGCGGGGGCCGGCACAGATACGCAGTATTTT
TRBJ2-2 | TRBV11-2 | . | . | CASSLGANTGELFF | TGTGCCAGCAGCTTGGGAGCGAACACCGGGGAGCTGTTTTTT
TRBJ1-1 | TRBV2 | once | . | CAISLRDRMRGGEAFF | TGTGCCATTTCGCTAAGGGACCGGATGAGGGGGGGTGAAGCTTTCTTT
TRBJ1-3 | TRBV7-9 | . | TRBD1 | CASSLLQGSGNTIYF | TGTGCCAGCAGCTTACTACAGGGGTCCGGAAACACCATATATTTT
TRBJ2-5 | TRBV6-6 | once | . | CASSYQYQETQYF | TGTGCCAGCAGTTATCAGTACCAAGAGACCCAGTACTTC
TRBJ1-6 | TRBV15 | . | TRBD1 | CATSRDQGGRSPLHF | TGTGCCACCAGCAGAGATCAAGGGGGCAGATCACCCCTCCACTTT
TRBJ1-5 | TRBV10-3 | . | . | CAISELGLNQPQHF | TGTGCCATCAGTGAGCTTGGCCTCAATCAGCCCCAGCATTTT
TRBJ1-4 | TRBV9 | . | TRBD1 | CASSPGQGYEKLFF | TGTGCCAGCAGCCCGGGACAGGGGTATGAAAAACTGTTTTTT
TRBJ2-1 | TRBV12-3/TRBV12-4 | . | TRBD2 | CASSFGGANEQFF | TGTGCCAGCAGTTTCGGGGGGGCGAATGAGCAGTTCTTC
TRBJ1-3 | TRBV10-3 | . | . | CAISDLGSSGNTIYF | TGTGCCATCAGTGACCTGGGGAGCTCTGGAAACACCATATATTTT
TRBJ1-5 | TRBV30 | . | . | CAWAAGSAQPQHF | TGTGCCTGGGCCGCTGGGTCAGCTCAGCCCCAGCATTTT
TRBJ2-3 | TRBV29-1 | . | TRBD2 | CSVESGDGNTQYF | TGCAGCGTTGAAAGCGGGGATGGGAATACGCAGTATTTT
TRBJ2-7 | TRBV13 | . | TRBD1 | CASSPPGQGAYEQYF | TGTGCCAGCAGCCCACCGGGACAGGGGGCATACGAGCAGTACTTC
TRBJ1-6 | TRBV4-2 | . | . | CASSQEVRGLSPLHF | TGTGCCAGCAGCCAAGAGGTCAGGGGTCTTTCACCCCTCCACTTT
TRBJ2-7 | TRBV7-6 | . | . | CASSLGRGDEQYF | TGTGCCAGCAGCTTAGGGAGGGGGGACGAGCAGTACTTC
TRBJ1-4 | TRBV5-4 | . | . | CASSRKDGNEKLFF | TGTGCCAGCAGCAGGAAGGACGGCAATGAAAAACTGTTTTTT
TRBJ1-3 | TRBV6-6 | few | . | CASSYSGPGNTIYF | TGTGCCAGCAGTTACTCGGGACCTGGAAACACCATATATTTT
TRBJ1-1 | TRBV19 | . | . | CASRHWDWEASEAFF | TGTGCCAGTAGACACTGGGACTGGGAGGCGTCTGAAGCTTTCTTT
TRBJ2-7 | TRBV7-6 | . | . | CASSSRGTYEQYF | TGTGCCAGCAGCTCCCGGGGGACCTACGAGCAGTACTTC
TRBJ1-3 | TRBV9 | . | TRBD1 | CASSERPGTGTGNTIYF | TGTGCCAGCAGCGAACGTCCCGGGACAGGGACTGGAAACACCATATATTTT